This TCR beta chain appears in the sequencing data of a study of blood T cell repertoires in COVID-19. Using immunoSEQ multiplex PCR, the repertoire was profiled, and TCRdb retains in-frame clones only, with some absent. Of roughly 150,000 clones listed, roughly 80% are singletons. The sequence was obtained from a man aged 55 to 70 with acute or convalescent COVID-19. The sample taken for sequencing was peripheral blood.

For the CDR3, the DNA is TGTGCCAGCAGTTTGTCTCAGGGGCTCACTGAAGCTTTCTTT. It translates to CASSLSQGLTEAFF. This chain links TRBV28 with TRBJ1-1; a weak D match, TRBD1 (6 bases). V was trimmed by 3 bases and J by 4 bases, leaving 12 bases between them. Germline V gives CDR1 MDHEN, CDR2 SYDVKM. This CDR3 is 14 amino acids long. The variable domain in full, with the rest retrieved from reference TRBV28 and TRBJ1-1, is DVKVTQSSRYLVKRTGEKVFLECVQDMDHENMFWYRQDPGLGLRLIYFSYDVKMKEKGDIPEGYSVSREKKERFSLILESASTNQTSMYLCASSLSQGLTEAFFGQGTRLTVV.